This T cell receptor (beta chain) emerged from a study of blood T cells in healthy people across ages. Whole-study context: Researchers report that template switching captured about one barcoded beta molecule per two T cells. General study findings and limits: TCR beta diversity per million T cells fell roughly linearly with age. Donors of long life had a larger count of naive CD4+ cells and greater diversity than aged donors.

Germline CDR1 SQVTM, CDR2 ANQGSEA. V was cut by 7 bases and J by 1 base, with 17 bases left in between. The CDR3 totals 15 residues. Using a J-beta primer mix together with a sample-barcoded 5' primer, a second PCR was run for roughly 7 to 12 cycles. Carrying 12 random nucleotides, a template-switch adaptor labeled each individual cDNA molecule. In TCRdb, the 5' RACE reads were re-called with MiXCR into one record per CDR3 protein. Of approximately 1.5 million distinct CDR3 sequences detected, approximately 42% appear once; the ten largest clones hold under 5%. This clonotype was observed a few times. The antigen is undetermined.

The sample comprised blood. The clonotype comes from a woman aged 18-29 years in good health. V usage is TRBV29-1 and J usage is TRBJ2-1; TRBD2 is a possible D gene (5 bases). The CDR3 reads CSAYRPGESYNEQFF. The CDR3 DNA is TGCAGCGCTTACAGACCCGGGGAGTCCTACAATGAGCAGTTCTTC.